Detailed here is one T cell receptor (beta chain). The DNA ends 3 residues before the CDR3 does, and the rest of the CDR3 is filled in from the germline J gene. The source of the sample is a study of T cells in women clearing cervical HPV infection. Study as a whole: With HLA typing for only a few women, HLA confounding remains possible.

Generated by immunoSEQ multiplex PCR, the TCRdb table keeps only in-frame clones and is missing some. With about 40,000 clones in the sample, the ten largest clones hold 7.6%. Germline CDR1 SNHLY, CDR2 FYNNEI. The CDR3 extends over 14 amino acids. HPV was found by MY09/MY11 PCR and dot-blot genotyping. The rearrangement links TRBV2 to TRBJ1-2; the D is unclear. Sequenced: blood buffy coat. The clonotype was recovered from a woman between 18 and 70 years old with a cervical HPV16 infection that either progressed to CIN3+ or cleared (not recorded which). This CDR3 is CASSVGRVGPSYTF. Incomplete CDR3 DNA: TGTGCCAGCAGTGTCGGGCGGGTCGGGCCGAGC.